This T cell receptor beta chain is from a study of early T cells in non-severe SARS-CoV-2 infection. Overall study: Sequencing of bulk RNA from unsorted whole blood was done, without chain pairing. Whole-study findings and limits: Anti-spike CD8 specificities were favored by VDJdb matching, whose results missed private and CD4 specificities.

Individual cDNA molecules were tagged with unique molecular identifiers. Using its own MiXCR run on the 5' RACE reads, TCRdb lists one record per CDR3 protein. The data hold 20,000 to 25,000 distinct CDR3 sequences, with about 5.6% observed a single time. This clonotype has just a few counts. Antigen unknown. The sequenced sample consisted of whole blood. This TCR derives from an adult who was a healthcare worker with PCR-confirmed SARS-CoV-2 infection or an uninfected control (not recorded which).

The CDR3 DNA sequence: TGTGCCAGCAGCTTAGGGGGACAGGGGAGCGAGCAGTACGTC. Its translation is CASSLGGQGSEQYV. The chain combines TRBV7-2 with TRBJ2-7; 10 nucleotides align to TRBD1. In germline, CDR1 is SGHTA, CDR2 FQGNSA. The V segment lost 1 base and the J segment 6 bases; nucleotides outside the gene matches: 3. CDR3 size: 14 residues.